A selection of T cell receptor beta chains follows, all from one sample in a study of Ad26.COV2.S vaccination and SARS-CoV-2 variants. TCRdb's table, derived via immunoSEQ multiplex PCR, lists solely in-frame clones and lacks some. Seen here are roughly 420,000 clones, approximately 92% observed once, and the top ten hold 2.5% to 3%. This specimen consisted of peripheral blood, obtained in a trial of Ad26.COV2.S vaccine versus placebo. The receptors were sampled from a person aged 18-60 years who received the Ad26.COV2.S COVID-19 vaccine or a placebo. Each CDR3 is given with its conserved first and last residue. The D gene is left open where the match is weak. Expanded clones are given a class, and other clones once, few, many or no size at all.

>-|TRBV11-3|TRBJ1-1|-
CASSPRTEEAFF
TGTGCCAGCAGCCCCCGGACTGAGGAAGCTTTCTTT
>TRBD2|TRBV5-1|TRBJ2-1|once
CASSLALAVHNEQFF
TGCGCCAGCAGCTTAGCCCTAGCGGTCCACAATGAGCAGTTCTTC
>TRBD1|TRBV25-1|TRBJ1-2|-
CASSESDRGFYGYTF
TGTGCCAGCAGTGAATCCGACAGGGGGTTCTATGGCTACACCTTC
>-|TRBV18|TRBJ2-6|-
CASSPTSQPYLSGANVLTF
TGTGCCAGCTCACCAACCTCGCAACCATACTTATCTGGGGCCAACGTCCTGACTTTC
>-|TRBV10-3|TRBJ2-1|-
CAISHPYTGSSYNEQFF
TGTGCCATCAGTCACCCTTACACGGGCAGCTCCTACAATGAGCAGTTCTTC
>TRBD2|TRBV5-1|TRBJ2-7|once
CASSLTAGDSYEQYF
TGCGCCAGCAGCTTGACGGCGGGGGACTCCTACGAGCAGTACTTC
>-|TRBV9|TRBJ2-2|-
CASSREPGPGELFF
TGTGCCAGCTCCCGCGAGCCTGGACCCGGGGAGCTGTTTTTT
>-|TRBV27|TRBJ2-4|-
CASSFNQQLAKNIQYF
TGTGCCAGCAGTTTTAATCAACAGCTAGCCAAAAACATTCAGTACTTC
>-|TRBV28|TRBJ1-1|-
CATWGAGAFF
TGTGCCACCTGGGGGGCCGGGGCTTTCTTT
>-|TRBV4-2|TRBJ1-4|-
CASSQDKSQLATNEKLFF
TGTGCCAGCAGCCAAGATAAGAGCCAGCTTGCAACTAATGAAAAACTGTTTTTT
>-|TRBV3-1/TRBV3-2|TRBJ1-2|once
CASSQADRNYGYTF
TGTGCCAGCAGCCAGGCGGACCGTAACTATGGCTACACCTTC
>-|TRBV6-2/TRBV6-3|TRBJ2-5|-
CASSYEVPQIEETQYF
TGTGCCAGCAGTTACGAGGTCCCCCAGATTGAAGAGACCCAGTACTTC
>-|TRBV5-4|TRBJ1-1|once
CASRPRGPHTEAFF
TGTGCCAGCAGACCCCGGGGACCGCACACTGAAGCTTTCTTT
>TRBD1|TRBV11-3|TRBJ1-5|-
CASSPGQGTNQPQHF
TGTGCCAGCAGCCCCGGACAGGGAACGAATCAGCCCCAGCATTTT
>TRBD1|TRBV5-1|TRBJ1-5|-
CASSWGGQGQPQHF
TGCGCCAGCAGCTGGGGTGGACAGGGGCAGCCCCAGCATTTT
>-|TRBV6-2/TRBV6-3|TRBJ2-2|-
CASSFGAMNTGELFF
TGTGCCAGCAGCTTTGGGGCCATGAACACCGGGGAGCTGTTTTTT
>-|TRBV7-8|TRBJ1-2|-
CASSPTGQSYGYTF
TGTGCCAGCAGCCCGACCGGGCAGTCATATGGCTACACCTTC